This T cell receptor beta chain was retrieved from a study of CD8+ T cells in alopecia areata. Study information: Spontaneously alopecic C3H/HeJ graft donors, roughly 6-13 months old, gave skin to approximately 7-11-week-old female C3H/HeJ mice.

On the basis of CD4, CD8alpha, NKG2D, NKG2ACE and other markers, pooled cutaneous lymph node cells were sorted. The length of the CDR3 is 14 residues. CDR1 is MNHDT and CDR2 is YYDKIL in the germline V gene. Between the trimmed V and J ends, which lost 5 bases and 5 bases, there was a span of 13 bases. Remarks on this clone: The gene symbols are mouse symbols. The missing CDR3 end, 4 residues past where the read stops, is filled in from the germline J gene.

cDNA reverse transcribed from extracted RNA served as the sequencing template. Produced via immunoSEQ multiplex PCR; TCRdb's table is partial and in-frame only. The sample holds roughly 260,000 clones, and no clone turns up only once. The TCR comes from a C3H/HeJ mouse with alopecia areata. The strain's MHC haplotype is H2-k. The specimen was CD4+ T cells sorted from a lymph node. The rearrangement links TRBV17 to TRBJ2-1, with D maybe TRBD1 (5 bases). Partial CDR3 DNA: TGTGCTAGCAGTGAGCAGGGAGAGGATGCT. Protein: CASSEQGEDA. The complete CDR3 reads CASSEQGEDAEQFF.